This T cell receptor (beta chain) derives from a study of beta chain features in type 1 diabetes. Whole-study context: Patient and healthy donor groups were alike in age, gender and cell yields. Study-wide results and limits: Type 1 diabetes patients had moderately but significantly shorter TCRB CDR3s in all four CD4+ subsets.

The study reverse transcribed the entire isolated RNA, so it sequenced expressed TCRB transcripts. This table comes from immunoSEQ multiplex PCR, and its TCRdb copy is limited to in-frame clones, with some not included. In the table there are around 340,000 clones, 9.3% of which are singletons. In regard to this clone: Its antigen is not identified.

V shed 6 bases and J shed 3 bases, with 11 bases lying between them. The CDR3 spans 13 residues. CDR1 and CDR2 from the germline V gene are MNHNS and SASEGT. Sorted populations were all over 98% pure. The sample consisted of central memory CD4+ T cells from blood. The chain joins TRBV6-1 to TRBJ1-1; no clear D. This sequence was found in a man aged 25 to 40 with type 1 diabetes. CDR3 loop: CASRPGRYTEAFF. CDR3 nucleotides: TGTGCCAGCAGGCCCGGGAGATACACTGAAGCTTTCTTT.